This record covers a single T cell receptor (beta chain). The antigen remains undetermined. Sequencing used immunoSEQ multiplex PCR; TCRdb keeps in-frame clones, though not all of them. This table holds about 28,000 clones, more than 80% found once. The data were taken from a study of neoadjuvant nivolumab and ipilimumab in lung cancer. General study findings and limits: Blood richness before therapy tracked richness in tumors resected after neoadjuvant therapy.

The clonotype comes from an adult with non-small cell lung cancer. The sequenced sample was tumor tissue, obtained after neoadjuvant nivolumab, alone or with ipilimumab, at or shortly before surgery.

CDR3 residues: CASSFGTKTYEQYF. Here the CDR3 DNA reads TGCGCCAGCAGCTTCGGGACAAAAACCTACGAGCAGTACTTC. The chain employs TRBV5-1 and TRBJ2-7, with D perhaps matching TRBD1 (6 bases). Between the trimmed V and J ends, which lost 2 bases and 2 bases, there was a span of 11 bases. This CDR3 contains 14 residues. Germline values: CDR1 SGHRS, CDR2 YFSETQ.